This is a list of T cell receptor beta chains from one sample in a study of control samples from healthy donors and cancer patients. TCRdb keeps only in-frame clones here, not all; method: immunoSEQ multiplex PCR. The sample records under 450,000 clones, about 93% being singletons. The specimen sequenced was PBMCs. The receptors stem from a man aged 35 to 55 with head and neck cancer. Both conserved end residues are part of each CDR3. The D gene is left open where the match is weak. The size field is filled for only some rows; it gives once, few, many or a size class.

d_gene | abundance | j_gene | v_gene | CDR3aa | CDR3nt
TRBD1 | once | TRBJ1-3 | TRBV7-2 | CASSLAGTGYGNTIYF | TGTGCCAGCAGCTTAGCCGGGACAGGGTACGGAAACACCATATATTTT
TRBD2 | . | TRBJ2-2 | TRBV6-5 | CASIQLAGATGELFF | TGTGCCAGCATCCAGCTAGCGGGAGCAACCGGGGAGCTGTTTTTT
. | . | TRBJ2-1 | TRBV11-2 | CASSPGLMNEQFF | TGTGCCAGCAGCCCCGGACTAATGAATGAGCAGTTCTTC
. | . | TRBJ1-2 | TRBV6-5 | CATTYRGRTSYGYTF | TGTGCCACCACATATCGGGGACGGACTTCCTATGGCTACACCTTC
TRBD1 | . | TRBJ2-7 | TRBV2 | CASSPDRRLYEQYF | TGTGCCAGCAGCCCGGACAGGCGGCTCTACGAGCAGTACTTC
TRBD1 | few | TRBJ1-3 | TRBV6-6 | CASSSGTGDAGNTIYF | TGTGCCAGCAGTTCCGGGACAGGGGACGCTGGAAACACCATATATTTT
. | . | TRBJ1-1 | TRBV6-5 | CASSRRGNTEAFF | TGTGCCAGCAGCAGGAGAGGTAACACTGAAGCTTTCTTT
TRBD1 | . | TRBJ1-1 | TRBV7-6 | CASSFGAGGEGEAFF | TGTGCCAGCAGCTTCGGGGCAGGGGGGGAAGGTGAAGCTTTCTTT
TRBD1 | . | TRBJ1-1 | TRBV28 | CASSWGTGGATEAFF | TGTGCCAGCAGTTGGGGGACAGGGGGAGCTACTGAAGCTTTCTTT
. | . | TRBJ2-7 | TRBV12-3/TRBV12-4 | CASSPNLIGEQYF | TGTGCCAGCAGCCCAAATCTTATTGGCGAGCAGTACTTC
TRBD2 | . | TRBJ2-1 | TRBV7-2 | CASSPPGGPSGAPEQFF | TGTGCCAGCAGCCCCCCGGGGGGGCCTAGCGGGGCCCCTGAGCAGTTCTTC
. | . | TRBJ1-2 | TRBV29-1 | CSVRGNYGYTF | TGCAGCGTTCGCGGTAACTATGGCTACACCTTC
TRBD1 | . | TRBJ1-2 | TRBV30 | CAWSEGGDYGYTF | TGTGCCTGGAGCGAAGGGGGCGACTATGGCTACACCTTC
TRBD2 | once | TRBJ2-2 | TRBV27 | CASRLSGGGTGELFF | TGTGCCAGCAGGTTATCGGGAGGGGGAACCGGGGAGCTGTTTTTT
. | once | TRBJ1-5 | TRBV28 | CASSLDRPDQPQHF | TGTGCCAGCAGTTTAGACAGGCCGGATCAGCCCCAGCATTTT
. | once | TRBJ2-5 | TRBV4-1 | CASSQRQYQETQYF | TGCGCCAGCAGCCAGCGACAGTACCAAGAGACCCAGTACTTC
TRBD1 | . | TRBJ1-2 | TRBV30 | CAWSRQGWNGYTF | TGTGCCTGGAGTCGACAGGGGTGGAATGGCTACACCTTC
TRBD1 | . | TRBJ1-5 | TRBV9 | CASSATGGLQPQHF | TGTGCCAGCAGCGCAACAGGGGGCCTTCAGCCCCAGCATTTT
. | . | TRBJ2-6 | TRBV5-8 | CASSPYPGESSGANVLTF | TGTGCCAGCAGCCCATACCCCGGCGAAAGCTCTGGGGCCAACGTCCTGACTTTC
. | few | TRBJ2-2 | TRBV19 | CASSIFDGSTGELFF | TGTGCCAGTAGTATATTTGACGGAAGCACCGGGGAGCTGTTTTTT
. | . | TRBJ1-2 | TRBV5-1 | CASSPPASYGYTF | TGCGCCAGCAGCCCCCCGGCGAGCTATGGCTACACCTTC
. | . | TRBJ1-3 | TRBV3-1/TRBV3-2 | CASSQGSTAGNTIYF | TGTGCCAGCAGCCAAGGATCGACAGCTGGAAACACCATATATTTT
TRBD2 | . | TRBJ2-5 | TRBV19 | CASSVVGLAGEETQYF | TGTGCCAGTAGCGTGGTAGGACTAGCTGGGGAAGAGACCCAGTACTTC
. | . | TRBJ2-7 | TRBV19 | CASSIDREYEQYF | TGTGCCAGTAGTATAGACAGGGAGTACGAGCAGTACTTC
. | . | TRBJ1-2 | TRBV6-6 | CASSYQGNNYGYTF | TGTGCCAGCAGTTACCAGGGGAACAACTATGGCTACACCTTC
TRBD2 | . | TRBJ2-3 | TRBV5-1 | CASSLGTSGTDTQYF | TGCGCCAGCAGCTTGGGGACTAGCGGCACAGATACGCAGTATTTT
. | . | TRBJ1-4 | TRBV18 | CASSPQSGAEKLFF | TGTGCCAGCTCACCACAGAGTGGAGCGGAGAAACTGTTTTTT
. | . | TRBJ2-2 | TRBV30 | CAWTGLTTGELFF | TGTGCCTGGACCGGCCTTACCACCGGGGAGCTGTTTTTT
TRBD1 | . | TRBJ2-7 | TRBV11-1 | CASSHGTGAYEQYF | TGTGCCAGCAGCCACGGGACAGGGGCCTACGAGCAGTACTTC
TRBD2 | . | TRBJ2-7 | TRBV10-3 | CAISVSGGSLREQYF | TGTGCCATCAGTGTTAGCGGGGGGTCCCTAAGAGAGCAGTACTTC
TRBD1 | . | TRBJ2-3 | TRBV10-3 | CAISRHISGQGGTDTQYF | TGTGCCATCAGTCGACACATTTCCGGACAGGGGGGCACAGATACGCAGTATTTT
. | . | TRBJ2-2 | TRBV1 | CTSSLLPGTVTGELFF | TGCACCAGCAGCCTACTACCCGGGACAGTAACCGGGGAGCTGTTTTTT
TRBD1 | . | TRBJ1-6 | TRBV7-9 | CASSFGTGDKDSPLHF | TGTGCCAGCAGCTTCGGGACAGGGGATAAAGATTCACCCCTCCACTTT
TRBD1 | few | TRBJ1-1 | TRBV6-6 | CASRPYDRGGTEAFF | TGTGCCAGCAGACCCTATGACAGGGGAGGCACTGAAGCTTTCTTT
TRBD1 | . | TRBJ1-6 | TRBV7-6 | CASSSSPGQRNSPLHF | TGTGCCAGCAGCTCGTCCCCGGGACAGAGGAATTCACCCCTCCACTTT